This T cell receptor (beta chain) is from a study of T cells expressing NK-cell markers. Study-wide results and limits: Uncertainty persisted over the HCMV specificity of expanded NKG2C+ T cell clones.

In the case of this clonotype: What it binds is unknown.

TCRdb reprocessed the 5' RACE reads and keeps a single row for each CDR3 protein, giving no DNA. The sample holds about 400,000 distinct CDR3 sequences. Germline CDR1 SQVTM, CDR2 ANQGSEA. This CDR3 spans 15 amino acids. The TCR sequence derives from a woman aged 45-60 years in good health. J is TRBJ2-5 and V is TRBV29-1; TCRdb picks TRBD1, but there is no DNA to check that call. The sequenced sample consisted of blood T cells: a sorted CD56 or NKG2C T cell subset, CD4+ or CD8+ T cells, or bulk PBMC T cells (not recorded which). The CDR3 sequence: CSVILWTGGGETQYF.